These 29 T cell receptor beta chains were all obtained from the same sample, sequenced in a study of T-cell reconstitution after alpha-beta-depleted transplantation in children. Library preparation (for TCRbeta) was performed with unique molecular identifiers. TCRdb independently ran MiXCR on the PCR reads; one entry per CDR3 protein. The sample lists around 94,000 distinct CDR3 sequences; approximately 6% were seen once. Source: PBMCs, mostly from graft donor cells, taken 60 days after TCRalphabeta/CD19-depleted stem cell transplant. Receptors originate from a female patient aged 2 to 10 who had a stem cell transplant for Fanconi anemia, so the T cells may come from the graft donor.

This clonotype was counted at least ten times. The chain's CDR3 is CSAGPGAFRVGQFF. CDR3 coding DNA: TGCAGTGCTGGTCCCGGGGCATTTAGGGTTGGGCAGTTCTTC. The rearrangement uses TRBV20-1 and TRBJ2-1; D may match TRBD1 or TRBD2 (5 bases each). V lost 5 bases to trimming and J lost 12 bases, with 23 bases between them. This CDR3 contains 14 residues. The germline V gene has CDR1 DFQATT and CDR2 SNEGSKA (reference sequence).

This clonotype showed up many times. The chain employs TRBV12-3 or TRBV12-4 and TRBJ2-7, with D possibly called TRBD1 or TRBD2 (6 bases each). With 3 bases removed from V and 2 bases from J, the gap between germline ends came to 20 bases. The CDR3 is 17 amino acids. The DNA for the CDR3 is TGTGCCAGCAGTTTTTGGGGGGTTACAGGGTTAACCTACGAGCAGTACTTC. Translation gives CASSFWGVTGLTYEQYF.

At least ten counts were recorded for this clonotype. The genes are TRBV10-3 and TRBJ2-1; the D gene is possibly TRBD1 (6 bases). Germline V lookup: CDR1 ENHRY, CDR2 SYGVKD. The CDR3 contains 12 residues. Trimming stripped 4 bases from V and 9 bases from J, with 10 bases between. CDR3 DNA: TGTGCCATCAGTGGGACAGAGGGTGAGCAGTTCTTC. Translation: CAISGTEGEQFF.

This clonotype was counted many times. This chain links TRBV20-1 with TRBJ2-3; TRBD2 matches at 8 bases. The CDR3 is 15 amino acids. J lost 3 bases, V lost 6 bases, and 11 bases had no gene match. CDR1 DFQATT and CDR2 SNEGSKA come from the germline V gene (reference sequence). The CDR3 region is CSAPKTSATTDTQYF. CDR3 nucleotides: TGCAGTGCCCCGAAGACTAGCGCCACAACAGATACGCAGTATTTT.

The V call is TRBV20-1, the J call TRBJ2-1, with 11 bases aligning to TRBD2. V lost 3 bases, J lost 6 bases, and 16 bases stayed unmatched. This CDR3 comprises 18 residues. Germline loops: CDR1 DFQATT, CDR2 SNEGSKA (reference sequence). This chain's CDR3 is CSASGASGRNLGGNEQFF. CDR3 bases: TGCAGTGCTAGCGGGGCTAGCGGGAGGAACCTGGGGGGCAATGAGCAGTTCTTC.

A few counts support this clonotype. The CDR3 reads CASTPMGWGNQPQHF. CDR3 in DNA: TGTGCCAGCACCCCTATGGGTTGGGGCAATCAGCCCCAGCATTTT. The rearrangement uses TRBV28 and TRBJ1-5, with no clear D. This CDR3 spans 15 amino acids. Germline assignment: CDR1 MDHEN and CDR2 SYDVKM. V was cut by 7 bases and J by 2 bases, with 15 bases left in between. The full variable domain, with the rest looked up from reference TRBV28 and TRBJ1-5, is DVKVTQSSRYLVKRTGEKVFLECVQDMDHENMFWYRQDPGLGLRLIYFSYDVKMKEKGDIPEGYSVSREKKERFSLILESASTNQTSMYLCASTPMGWGNQPQHFGDGTRLSIL.

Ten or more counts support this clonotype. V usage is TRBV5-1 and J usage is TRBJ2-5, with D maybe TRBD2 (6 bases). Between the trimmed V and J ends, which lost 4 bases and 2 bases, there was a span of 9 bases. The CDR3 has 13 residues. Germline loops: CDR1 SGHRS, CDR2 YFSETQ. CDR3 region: CASSTGVQETQYF. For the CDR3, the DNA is TGCGCCAGCAGCACGGGGGTACAAGAGACCCAGTACTTC.

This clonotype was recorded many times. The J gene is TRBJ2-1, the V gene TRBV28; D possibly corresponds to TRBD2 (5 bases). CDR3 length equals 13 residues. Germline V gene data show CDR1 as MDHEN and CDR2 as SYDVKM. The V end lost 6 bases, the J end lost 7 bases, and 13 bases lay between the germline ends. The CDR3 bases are TGTGCCAGCAGACCTAGCAGGAGGAATGAGCAGTTCTTC. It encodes CASRPSRRNEQFF.

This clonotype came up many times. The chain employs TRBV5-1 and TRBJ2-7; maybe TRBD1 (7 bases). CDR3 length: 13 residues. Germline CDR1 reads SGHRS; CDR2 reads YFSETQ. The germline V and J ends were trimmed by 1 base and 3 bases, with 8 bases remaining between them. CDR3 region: CASSLQGGYEQYF. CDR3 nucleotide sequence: TGCGCCAGCAGCTTGCAGGGGGGCTACGAGCAGTACTTC.

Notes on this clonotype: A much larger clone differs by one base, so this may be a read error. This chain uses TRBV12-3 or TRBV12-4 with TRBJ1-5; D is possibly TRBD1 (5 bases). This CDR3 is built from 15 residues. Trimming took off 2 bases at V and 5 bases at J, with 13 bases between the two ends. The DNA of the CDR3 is TGTGCCAGCAGTTTAAGGCTTAGGGGCTATCAGCCCCAGCATTTT. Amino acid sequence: CASSLRLRGYQPQHF.

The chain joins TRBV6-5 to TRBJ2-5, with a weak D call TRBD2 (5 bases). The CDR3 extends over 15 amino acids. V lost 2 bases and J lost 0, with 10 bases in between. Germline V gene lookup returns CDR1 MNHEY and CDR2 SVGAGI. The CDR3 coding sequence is TGTGCCAGCAGTTACCTAGCAGGCTACCAAGAGACCCAGTACTTC. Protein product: CASSYLAGYQETQYF.

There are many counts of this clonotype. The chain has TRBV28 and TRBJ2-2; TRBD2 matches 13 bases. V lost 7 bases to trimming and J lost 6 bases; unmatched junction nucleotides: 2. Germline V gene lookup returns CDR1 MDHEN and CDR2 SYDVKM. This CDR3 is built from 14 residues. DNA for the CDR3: TGTGCCAGCAATGGACTAGCGGGAGCCGGGGAGCTGTTTTTT. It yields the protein CASNGLAGAGELFF.

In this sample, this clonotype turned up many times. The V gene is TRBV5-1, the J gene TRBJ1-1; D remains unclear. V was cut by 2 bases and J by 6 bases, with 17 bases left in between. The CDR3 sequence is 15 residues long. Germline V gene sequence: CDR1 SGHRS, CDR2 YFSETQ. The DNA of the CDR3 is TGCGCCAGCAGCTTACCCCAAGGTCAGACGGCTGAAGCTTTCTTT. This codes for CASSLPQGQTAEAFF.

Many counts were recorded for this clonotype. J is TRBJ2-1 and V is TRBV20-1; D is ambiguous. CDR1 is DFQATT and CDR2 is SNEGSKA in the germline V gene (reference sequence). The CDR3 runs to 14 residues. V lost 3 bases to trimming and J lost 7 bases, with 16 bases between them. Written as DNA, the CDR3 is TGCAGTGCTAGTCAGGAAAACCAGGTGAATGAGCAGTTCTTC. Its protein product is CSASQENQVNEQFF.

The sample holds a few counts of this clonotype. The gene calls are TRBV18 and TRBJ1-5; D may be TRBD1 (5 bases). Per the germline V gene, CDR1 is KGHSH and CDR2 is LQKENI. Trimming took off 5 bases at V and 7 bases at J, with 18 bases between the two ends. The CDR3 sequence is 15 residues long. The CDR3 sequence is CASSISKGPGQPQHF. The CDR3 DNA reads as TGTGCCAGCTCAATCTCAAAGGGGCCGGGACAGCCCCAGCATTTT.

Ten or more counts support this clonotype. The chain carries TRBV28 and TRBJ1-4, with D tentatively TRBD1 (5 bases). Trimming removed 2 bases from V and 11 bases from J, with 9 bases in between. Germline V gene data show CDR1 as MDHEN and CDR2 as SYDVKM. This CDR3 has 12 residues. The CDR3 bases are TGTGCCAGCAGTTTAGTGAGGGGCAAACTGTTTTTT. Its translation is CASSLVRGKLFF.

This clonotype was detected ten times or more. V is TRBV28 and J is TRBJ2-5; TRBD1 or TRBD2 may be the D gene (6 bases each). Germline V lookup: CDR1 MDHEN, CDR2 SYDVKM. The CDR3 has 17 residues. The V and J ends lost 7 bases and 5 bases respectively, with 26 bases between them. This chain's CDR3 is CASTGRGQGVPGETQYF. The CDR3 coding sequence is TGTGCCAGCACCGGACGGGGGCAAGGTGTTCCTGGGGAGACCCAGTACTTC. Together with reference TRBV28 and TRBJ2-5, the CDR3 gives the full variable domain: DVKVTQSSRYLVKRTGEKVFLECVQDMDHENMFWYRQDPGLGLRLIYFSYDVKMKEKGDIPEGYSVSREKKERFSLILESASTNQTSMYLCASTGRGQGVPGETQYFGPGTRLLVL.

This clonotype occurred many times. CDR3 protein: CASSVSGGEDTGELFF. In nucleotides, the CDR3 is TGTGCCAGCAGCGTGAGCGGGGGGGAGGACACCGGGGAGCTGTTTTTT. This chain uses TRBV3-1 with TRBJ2-2, with 10 bases lining up with TRBD2. V trimming: 5 bases; J trimming: 3 bases; junction bases outside the gene matches: 6. Germline V lookup: CDR1 LGHDT, CDR2 YNNKEL (reference sequence). The CDR3 extends over 16 amino acids.

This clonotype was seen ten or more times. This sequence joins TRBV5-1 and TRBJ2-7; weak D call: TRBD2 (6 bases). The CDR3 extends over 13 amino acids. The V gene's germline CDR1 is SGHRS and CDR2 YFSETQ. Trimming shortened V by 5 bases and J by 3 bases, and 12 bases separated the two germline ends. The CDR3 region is CASSLTSNYEQYF. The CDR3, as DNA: TGCGCCAGCAGTCTTACTAGCAACTACGAGCAGTACTTC.

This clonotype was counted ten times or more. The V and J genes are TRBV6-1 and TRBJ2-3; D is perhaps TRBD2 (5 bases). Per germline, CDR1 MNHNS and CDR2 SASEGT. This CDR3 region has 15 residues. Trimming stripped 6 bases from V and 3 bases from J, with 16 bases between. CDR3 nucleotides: TGTGCCAGCAGACCCTTCGGGGTGCTTACAGATACGCAGTATTTT. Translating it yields CASRPFGVLTDTQYF.

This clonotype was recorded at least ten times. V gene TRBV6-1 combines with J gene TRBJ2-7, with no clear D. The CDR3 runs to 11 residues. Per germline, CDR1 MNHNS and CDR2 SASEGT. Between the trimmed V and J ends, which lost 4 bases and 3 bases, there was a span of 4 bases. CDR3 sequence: CASSADYEQYF. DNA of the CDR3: TGTGCCAGCAGTGCTGACTACGAGCAGTACTTC.

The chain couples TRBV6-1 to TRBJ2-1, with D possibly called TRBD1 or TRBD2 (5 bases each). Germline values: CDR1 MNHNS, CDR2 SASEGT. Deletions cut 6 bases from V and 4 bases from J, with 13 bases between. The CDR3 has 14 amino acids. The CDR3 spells CASRGQGPYNEQFF. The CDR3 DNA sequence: TGTGCCAGCAGGGGCCAGGGACCGTACAATGAGCAGTTCTTC.

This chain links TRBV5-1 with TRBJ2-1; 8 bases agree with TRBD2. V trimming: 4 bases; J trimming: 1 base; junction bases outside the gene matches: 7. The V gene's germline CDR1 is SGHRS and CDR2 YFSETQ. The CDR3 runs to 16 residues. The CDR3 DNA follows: TGCGCCAGCAGCCGGGTTAGCGGGAATTCCTACAATGAGCAGTTCTTC. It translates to CASSRVSGNSYNEQFF.

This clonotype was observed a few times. The DNA of the CDR3 is TGTGCCAGCTCACCCTTAGCGGGAGTGAGCTCCTACAATGAGCAGTTCTTC. Its protein is CASSPLAGVSSYNEQFF. The rearrangement links TRBV18 to TRBJ2-1; TRBD2 matches 9 bases. In germline, CDR1 is KGHSH, CDR2 LQKENI. The V and J ends lost 3 bases and 0 bases, in that order; junction bases with no gene match: 6. CDR3 size: 17 residues.

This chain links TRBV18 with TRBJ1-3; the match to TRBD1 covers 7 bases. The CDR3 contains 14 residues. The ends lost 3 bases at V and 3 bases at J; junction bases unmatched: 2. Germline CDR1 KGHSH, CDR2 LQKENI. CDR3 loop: CASSPRQGGNTIYF. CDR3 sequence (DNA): TGTGCCAGCTCACCGAGACAGGGTGGAAACACCATATATTTT. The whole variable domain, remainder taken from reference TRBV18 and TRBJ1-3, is NAGVMQNPRHLVRRRGQEARLRCSPMKGHSHVYWYRQLPEEGLKFMVYLQKENIIDESGMPKERFSAEFPKEGPSILRIQQVVRGDSAAYFCASSPRQGGNTIYFGEGSWLTVV.

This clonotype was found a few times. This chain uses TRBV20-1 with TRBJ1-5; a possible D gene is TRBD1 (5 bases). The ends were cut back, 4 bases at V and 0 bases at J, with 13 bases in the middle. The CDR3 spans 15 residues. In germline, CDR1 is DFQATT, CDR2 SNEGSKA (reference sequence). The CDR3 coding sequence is TGCAGTGCTATTAGGCAGGGCTATAGCAATCAGCCCCAGCATTTT. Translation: CSAIRQGYSNQPQHF.

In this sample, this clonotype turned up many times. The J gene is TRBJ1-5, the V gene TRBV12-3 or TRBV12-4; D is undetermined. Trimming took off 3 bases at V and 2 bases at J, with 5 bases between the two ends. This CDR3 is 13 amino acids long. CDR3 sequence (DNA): TGTGCCAGCAGTTTCCAGGGCAATCAGCCCCAGCATTTT. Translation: CASSFQGNQPQHF.

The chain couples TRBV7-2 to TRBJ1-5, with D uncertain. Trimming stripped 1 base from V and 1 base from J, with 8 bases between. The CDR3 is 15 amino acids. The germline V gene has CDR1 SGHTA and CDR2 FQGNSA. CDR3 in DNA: TGTGCCAGCAGCTTAGTATTGGGGAGCAATCAGCCCCAGCATTTT. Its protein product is CASSLVLGSNQPQHF. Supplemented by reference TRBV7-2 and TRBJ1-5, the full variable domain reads GAGVSQSPSNKVTEKGKDVELRCDPISGHTALYWYRQSLGQGLEFLIYFQGNSAPDKSGLPSDRFSAERTGGSVSTLTIQRTQQEDSAVYLCASSLVLGSNQPQHFGDGTRLSIL.

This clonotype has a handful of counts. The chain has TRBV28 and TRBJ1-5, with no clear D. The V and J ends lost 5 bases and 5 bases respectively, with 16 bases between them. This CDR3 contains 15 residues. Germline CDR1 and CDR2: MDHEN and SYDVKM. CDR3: CASSAPDLAHQPQHF. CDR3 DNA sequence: TGTGCCAGCAGTGCGCCGGACCTGGCGCATCAGCCCCAGCATTTT.